The clone carrying this TCR beta chain occurred once. Its target is not known. The CDR3 sequence is 15 residues long. The germline V gene has CDR1 SQVTM and CDR2 ANQGSEA. V lost 6 bases to trimming and J lost 4 bases; unmatched junction nucleotides: 13. The data stem from a study of CD8 T cells in Susac syndrome. Findings of the study overall: Only a relatively small number of individuals were included in the TCR sequencing and HLA analysis.

The authors reverse transcribed roughly 0.45 to 1 ug RNA with random hexamers. With immunoSEQ multiplex PCR, TCR beta CDR3 was amplified across 54 Vbeta and 13 Jbeta. TCRdb re-analysed the immunoSEQ multiplex PCR reads in MiXCR, keeping a single row per CDR3 protein. The sample has 120,000 to 150,000 distinct CDR3 sequences, 90% to 96% seen once; the top ten hold over 0.075%. Input material: CD4+ T cells from PBMCs. The V and J genes are TRBV29-1 and TRBJ2-5; 8 nucleotides align to TRBD1. The clonotype comes from a human donor with Susac syndrome. CDR3 DNA: TGCAGCGTCCAAGACAGGGGAGAATTTCGAGAGACCCAGTACTTC. Its protein product is CSVQDRGEFRETQYF.